The clone carrying this T cell receptor (beta chain) has more than one count but fewer than ten. Per the germline V gene, CDR1 is SGHNT and CDR2 is YENEEA. The CDR3 consists of 16 residues. Germline trimming cut 5 bases from V and 5 bases from J; bases unmatched to any gene: 14. These data come from a study of T cells in localized non-small cell lung cancer. Sequencing was performed with immunoSEQ multiplex PCR; in TCRdb, only in-frame clones are kept and a portion is missing. Among around 1,900 clones listed, about 30% were seen once. This clonotype originated in a woman aged 35 to 69 with stage I lung adenocarcinoma. The specimen comprised normal lung tissue next to the tumor, sampled before any cancer treatment. The rearrangement joins TRBV11-3 to TRBJ2-5; 7 bases agree with TRBD1. The DNA for the CDR3 is TGTGCCAGCAGCCCACTTGCGACAGGGAATTTGGAGACCCAGTACTTC. Translated: CASSPLATGNLETQYF.